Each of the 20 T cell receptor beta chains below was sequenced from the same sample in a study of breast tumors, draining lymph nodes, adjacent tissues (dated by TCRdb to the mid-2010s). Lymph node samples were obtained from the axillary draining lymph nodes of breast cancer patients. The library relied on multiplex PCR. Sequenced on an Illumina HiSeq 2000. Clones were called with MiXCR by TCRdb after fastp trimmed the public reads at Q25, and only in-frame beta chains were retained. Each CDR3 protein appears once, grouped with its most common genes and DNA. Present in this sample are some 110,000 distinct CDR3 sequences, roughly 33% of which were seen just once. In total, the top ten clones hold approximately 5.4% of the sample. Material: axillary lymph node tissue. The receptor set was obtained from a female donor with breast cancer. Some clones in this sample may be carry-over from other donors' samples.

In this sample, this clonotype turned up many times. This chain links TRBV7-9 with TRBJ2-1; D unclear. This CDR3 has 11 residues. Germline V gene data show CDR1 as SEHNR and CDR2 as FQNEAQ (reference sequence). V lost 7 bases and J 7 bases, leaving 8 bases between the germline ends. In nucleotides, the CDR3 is TGTGCCAGCACTCGGTGGAATGAGCAGTTCTTC. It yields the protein CASTRWNEQFF.

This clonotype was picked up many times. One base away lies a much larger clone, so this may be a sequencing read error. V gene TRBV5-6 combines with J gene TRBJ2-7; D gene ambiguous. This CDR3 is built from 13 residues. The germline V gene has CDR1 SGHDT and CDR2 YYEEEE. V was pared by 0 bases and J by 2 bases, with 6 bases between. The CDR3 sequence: CASSLGLPYEQYF. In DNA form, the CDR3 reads TGTGCCAGCAGCTTGGGACTGCCCTACGAGCAGTACTTC.

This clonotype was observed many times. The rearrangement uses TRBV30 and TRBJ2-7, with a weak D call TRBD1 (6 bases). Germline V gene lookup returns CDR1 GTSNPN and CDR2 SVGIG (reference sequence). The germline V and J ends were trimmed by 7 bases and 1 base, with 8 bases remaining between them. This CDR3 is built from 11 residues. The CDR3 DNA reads TGTGCCTTCGGACAGTCCTACGAGCAGTACTTC. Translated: CAFGQSYEQYF.

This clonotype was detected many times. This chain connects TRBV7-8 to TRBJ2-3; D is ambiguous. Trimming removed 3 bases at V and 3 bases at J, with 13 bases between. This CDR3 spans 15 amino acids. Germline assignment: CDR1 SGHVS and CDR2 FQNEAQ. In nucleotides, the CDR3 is TGTGCCAGCAGCTTGAAGAATAGGTGGACAGATACGCAGTATTTT. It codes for CASSLKNRWTDTQYF.

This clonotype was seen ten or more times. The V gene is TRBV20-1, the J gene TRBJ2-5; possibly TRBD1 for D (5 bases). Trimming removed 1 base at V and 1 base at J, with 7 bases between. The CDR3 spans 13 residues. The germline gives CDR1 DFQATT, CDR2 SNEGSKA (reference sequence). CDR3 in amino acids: CSARVTAQETQYF. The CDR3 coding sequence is TGCAGTGCTAGAGTGACAGCCCAAGAGACCCAGTACTTC.

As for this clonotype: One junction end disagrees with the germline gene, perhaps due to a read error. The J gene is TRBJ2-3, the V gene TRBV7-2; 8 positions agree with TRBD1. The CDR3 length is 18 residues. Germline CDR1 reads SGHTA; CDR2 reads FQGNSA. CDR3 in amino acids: CASSQSRARTGSTHTQYF. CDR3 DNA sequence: TGTGCCAGCAGCCAATCCAGAGCCCGGACAGGGAGCACACATACGCAGTATTTT.

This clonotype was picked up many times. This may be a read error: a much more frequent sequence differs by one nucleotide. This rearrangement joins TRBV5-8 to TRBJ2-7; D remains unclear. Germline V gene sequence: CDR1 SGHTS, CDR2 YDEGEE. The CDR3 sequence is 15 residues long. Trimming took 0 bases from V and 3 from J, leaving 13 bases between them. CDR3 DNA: TGTGCCAGCAGCTTGGGGTGGGCGGCGAGCTACGAGCAGTACTTC. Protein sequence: CASSLGWAASYEQYF.

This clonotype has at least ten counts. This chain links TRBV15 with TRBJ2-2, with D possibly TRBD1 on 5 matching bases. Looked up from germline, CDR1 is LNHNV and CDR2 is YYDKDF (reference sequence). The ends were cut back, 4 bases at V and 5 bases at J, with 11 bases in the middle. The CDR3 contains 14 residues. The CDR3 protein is CATSNQGSTGELFF. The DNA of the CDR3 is TGTGCCACCAGCAACCAGGGATCAACCGGGGAGCTGTTTTTT.

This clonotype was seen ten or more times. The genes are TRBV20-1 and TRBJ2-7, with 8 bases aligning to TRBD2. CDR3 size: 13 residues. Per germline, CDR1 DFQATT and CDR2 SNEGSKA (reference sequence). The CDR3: CRPFSGVPYEQYF. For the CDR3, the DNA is TGCAGGCCCTTTAGCGGGGTCCCCTACGAGCAGTACTTC.

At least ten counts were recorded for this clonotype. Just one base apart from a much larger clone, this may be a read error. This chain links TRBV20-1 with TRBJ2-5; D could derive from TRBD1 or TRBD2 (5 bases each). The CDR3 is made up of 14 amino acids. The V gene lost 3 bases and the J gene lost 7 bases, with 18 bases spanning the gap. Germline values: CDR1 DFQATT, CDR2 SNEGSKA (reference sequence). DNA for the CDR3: TGCAGTGCTAGTGCCCGGACGGGGCGGGCGACCCAGTACTTC. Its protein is CSASARTGRATQYF.

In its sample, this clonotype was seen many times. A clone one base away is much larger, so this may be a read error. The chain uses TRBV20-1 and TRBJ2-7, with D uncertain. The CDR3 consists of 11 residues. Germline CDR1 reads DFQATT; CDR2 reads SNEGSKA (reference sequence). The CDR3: CSARGNYEQSF. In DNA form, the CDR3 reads TGCAGTGCTAGGGGCAACTACGAGCAGTCCTTC.

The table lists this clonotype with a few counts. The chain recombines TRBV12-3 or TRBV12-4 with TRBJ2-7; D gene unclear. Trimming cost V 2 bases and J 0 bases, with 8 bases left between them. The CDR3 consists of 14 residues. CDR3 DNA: TGTGCCAGCAGTTTAAGGCCTCCCTCCTACGAGCAGTACTTC. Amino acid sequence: CASSLRPPSYEQYF.

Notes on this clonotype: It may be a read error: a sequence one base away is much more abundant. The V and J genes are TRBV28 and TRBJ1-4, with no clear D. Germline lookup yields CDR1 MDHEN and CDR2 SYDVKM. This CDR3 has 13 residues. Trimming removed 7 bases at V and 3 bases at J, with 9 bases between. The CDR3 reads CASTPGANEKLFF. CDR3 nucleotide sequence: TGTGCCAGCACCCCTGGGGCTAATGAAAAACTGTTTTTT. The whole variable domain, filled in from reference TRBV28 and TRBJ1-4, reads DVKVTQSSRYLVKRTGEKVFLECVQDMDHENMFWYRQDPGLGLRLIYFSYDVKMKEKGDIPEGYSVSREKKERFSLILESASTNQTSMYLCASTPGANEKLFFGSGTQLSVL.

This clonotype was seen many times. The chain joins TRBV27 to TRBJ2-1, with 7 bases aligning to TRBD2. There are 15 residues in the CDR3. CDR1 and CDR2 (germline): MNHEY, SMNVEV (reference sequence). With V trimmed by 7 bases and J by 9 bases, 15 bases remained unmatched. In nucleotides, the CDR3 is TGTGCCAGCACTCCCGGGACTATAGGTTTTGGTGAGCAGTTCTTC. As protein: CASTPGTIGFGEQFF.

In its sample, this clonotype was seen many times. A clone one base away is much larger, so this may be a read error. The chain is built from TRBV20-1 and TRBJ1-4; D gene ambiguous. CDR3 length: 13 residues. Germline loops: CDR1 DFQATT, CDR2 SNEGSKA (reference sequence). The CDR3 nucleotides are TGCAGTGCGAGGATCCAAAGGAGTGAAACACTGTTTTTT. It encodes CSARIQRSETLFF.

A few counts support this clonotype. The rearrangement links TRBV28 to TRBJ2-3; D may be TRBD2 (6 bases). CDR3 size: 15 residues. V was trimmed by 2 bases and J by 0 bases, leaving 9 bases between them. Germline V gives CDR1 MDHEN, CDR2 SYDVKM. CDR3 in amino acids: CASSLSGLSTDTQYF. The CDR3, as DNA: TGTGCCAGCAGTTTAAGCGGGCTAAGCACAGATACGCAGTATTTT.

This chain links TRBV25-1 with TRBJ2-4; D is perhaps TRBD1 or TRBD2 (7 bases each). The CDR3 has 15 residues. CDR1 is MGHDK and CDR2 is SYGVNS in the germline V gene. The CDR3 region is CARDQGGRVKNIQYF. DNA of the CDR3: TGTGCTAGAGATCAGGGGGGGAGAGTCAAAAACATTCAGTACTTC.

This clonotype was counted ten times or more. The CDR3 nucleotides are TGTGCCAGTAGTACGAGAGCGGGAGGGGGAGATACGCAGTATTTT. As protein: CASSTRAGGGDTQYF. The chain recombines TRBV19 with TRBJ2-3; 10 bases are a match to TRBD2. The J segment lost 5 bases and the V segment lost 4 bases, leaving 6 bases of the junction unmatched. Germline CDR1 is LNHDA and CDR2 is SQIVND (reference sequence). This CDR3 region has 15 residues.

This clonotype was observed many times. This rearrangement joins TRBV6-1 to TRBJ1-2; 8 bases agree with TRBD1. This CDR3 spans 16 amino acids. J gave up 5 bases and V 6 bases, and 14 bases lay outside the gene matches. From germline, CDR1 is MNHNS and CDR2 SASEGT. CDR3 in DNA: TGTGCCAGCAGCGAGGACAGGGCCAGATTCGGATATGGCTACACCTTC. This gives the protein CASSEDRARFGYGYTF.

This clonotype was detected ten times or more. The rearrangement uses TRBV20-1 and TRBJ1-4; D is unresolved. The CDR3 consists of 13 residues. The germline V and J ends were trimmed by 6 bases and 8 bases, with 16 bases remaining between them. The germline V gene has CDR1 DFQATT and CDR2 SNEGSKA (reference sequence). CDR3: CSASDPRQEKLFF. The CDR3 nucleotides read TGCAGTGCCTCGGACCCAAGGCAGGAAAAACTGTTTTTT.